The 4 T cell receptor beta chains below come from one sample, sequenced in a study of T-cell memory formation after mild COVID-19. TCRdb re-analysed the 5' RACE reads in MiXCR, keeping a single row per CDR3 protein. The sample includes about 400,000 distinct CDR3 sequences, more than 15% of them seen just once. Sequenced input: PBMCs or a T cell subset sorted from them (not recorded which). Every receptor here comes from a young man who had mild COVID-19 (a few samples of this study predate the infection). Cell type and time point are not known.

The chain carries TRBV19 and TRBJ2-2; 9 bases fit TRBD2. The germline CDR1 and CDR2 sequences are LNHDA and SQIVND (reference sequence). CDR3 size: 15 residues. The junction had 10 bases not matched to a gene; V was cut back by 6 bases and J by 8 bases. The CDR3 DNA sequence: TGTGCCAGTAGACTGATTAGCGGGGGCCGTGGGGAGCTGTTTTTT. It codes for CASRLISGGRGELFF.

The V gene is TRBV7-2, the J gene TRBJ2-3, with TRBD2 identical over 7 bases. This CDR3 region has 13 residues. From germline, CDR1 is SGHTA and CDR2 FQGNSA. The trim removed 5 bases at V and 5 bases at J, leaving 4 bases unmatched. The CDR3 sequence is CASSPGGIDTQYF. The CDR3 DNA is TGTGCCAGCAGCCCCGGGGGGATAGATACGCAGTATTTT.

V usage is TRBV20-1 and J usage is TRBJ1-3, with D possibly matching TRBD1 (5 bases). V was pared by 3 bases and J by 4 bases, with 10 bases between. There are 13 residues in the CDR3. Looked up from germline, CDR1 is DFQATT and CDR2 is SNEGSKA (reference sequence). CDR3 sequence (DNA): TGCAGTGCTAGTCGAGGGGTGGGAAACACCATATATTTT. Amino acids: CSASRGVGNTIYF.

The rearrangement links TRBV13 to TRBJ2-7; 10 nucleotides align to TRBD1. The germline V gene encodes CDR1 PRHDT and CDR2 FYEKMQ (reference sequence). The ends lost 5 bases at V and 5 bases at J; junction bases unmatched: 12. The CDR3 runs 16 residues. The CDR3 DNA reads TGTGCCAGCAGCCAAAGAGACAGGGGGCTAACCCACGAGCAGTACTTC. Its translation is CASSQRDRGLTHEQYF.